Below, 26 T cell receptor beta chains from the same sample are listed, as sequenced in a study of T cell responses to AZD1222 COVID-19 vaccine. The repertoire was sequenced with immunoSEQ multiplex PCR; TCRdb's copy has only in-frame clones and lacks some. In total, the table holds about 140,000 clones. Sequenced input: peripheral blood. The receptors come from an adult in good health.

This chain joins TRBV5-4 and TRBJ2-6; D unresolved. The CDR3 length is 17 residues. CDR1 SGHNT and CDR2 YYREEE come from the germline V gene (reference sequence). V was shortened by 1 base and J by 0 bases, with 11 bases between the two germline ends. The CDR3 DNA sequence: TGTGCCAGCAGCTTGCGGTGGGTAGTCTCTGGGGCCAACGTCCTGACTTTC. Amino acid sequence: CASSLRWVVSGANVLTF.

The chain has TRBV3-1 (or the pseudogene TRBV3-2) and TRBJ1-1; the D gene is possibly TRBD1 (6 bases). The germline gives CDR1 LGHDT, CDR2 YNNKEL (reference sequence). Trimming pared 4 bases from V and 5 bases from J, leaving 8 bases between. The CDR3 sequence is 12 residues long. The CDR3 loop reads CASSPQGTEAFF. The CDR3 DNA sequence: TGTGCCAGCAGCCCGCAGGGGACTGAAGCTTTCTTT.

V and J are TRBV30 and TRBJ2-1, with 9 bases identical to TRBD1. The CDR3 is made up of 14 amino acids. Unmatched junction bases numbered 6, after V lost 4 bases and J lost 5 bases. The germline V gene encodes CDR1 GTSNPN and CDR2 SVGIG (reference sequence). The CDR3 protein is CAWMTGTGNNEQFF. The CDR3 nucleotides are TGTGCCTGGATGACCGGGACAGGGAACAATGAGCAGTTCTTC. The full variable domain, in which reference TRBV30 and TRBJ2-1 provide the parts outside the CDR3, is SQTIHQWPATLVQPVGSPLSLECTVEGTSNPNLYWYRQAAGRGLQLLFYSVGIGQISSEVPQNLSASRPQDRQFILSSKKLLLSDSGFYLCAWMTGTGNNEQFFGPGTRLTVL.

This sequence joins TRBV4-3 and TRBJ1-1; D may be TRBD1 (5 bases). Germline loops: CDR1 LGHNA, CDR2 YSLEER. CDR3 size: 16 residues. Trimming removed 0 bases from V and 4 bases from J, with 15 bases in between. The CDR3 region is CASSQDSGGGPTEAFF. CDR3 nucleotides: TGCGCCAGCAGCCAAGATAGCGGGGGAGGTCCCACTGAAGCTTTCTTT.

The chain couples TRBV7-9 to TRBJ1-2; TRBD1 is a possible D gene (6 bases). The CDR3 consists of 15 residues. Germline CDR1 is SEHNR and CDR2 is FQNEAQ (reference sequence). The V end lost 5 bases, the J end lost 8 bases, and 21 bases lay between the germline ends. The CDR3 nucleotides are TGTGCCAGCAGCCCAGTGCGACAGGACTTGGGGGGCTACACCTTC. Translation gives CASSPVRQDLGGYTF.

The rearrangement joins TRBV7-3 to TRBJ1-1, with D possibly matching TRBD1 (5 bases). CDR1 is SGHTA, CDR2 FQGTGA, per germline. The CDR3 has 15 amino acids. Between the trimmed V and J ends, which lost 2 bases and 1 base, there was a span of 11 bases. The DNA for the CDR3 is TGTGCCAGCAGCTTAGAGGGACGGAGGAACACTGAAGCTTTCTTT. This gives the protein CASSLEGRRNTEAFF.

This rearrangement joins TRBV19 to TRBJ1-5, with a possible D match to TRBD1 (6 bases). The CDR3 totals 16 residues. Germline assignment: CDR1 LNHDA and CDR2 SQIVND (reference sequence). V was clipped by 6 bases and J by 0 bases, with 15 bases between them. Here the CDR3 reads CASSTQGRGSNQPQHF. The CDR3 bases are TGTGCCAGTAGCACACAGGGCCGCGGTAGCAATCAGCCCCAGCATTTT.

The rearrangement uses TRBV7-9 and TRBJ2-5; maybe TRBD2 (6 bases). V was pared by 5 bases and J by 7 bases, with 11 bases between. CDR1 and CDR2 from the germline V gene are SEHNR and FQNEAQ (reference sequence). The CDR3 is 12 residues long. CDR3 DNA sequence: TGTGCCAGCAGCACCGGGCGGGGGACCCAGTACTTC. This encodes CASSTGRGTQYF.

This chain connects TRBV7-9 to TRBJ2-3; no reliable D call. The CDR3 has 14 amino acids. V was clipped by 2 bases and J by 4 bases, with 10 bases between them. CDR1 and CDR2 (germline): SEHNR, FQNEAQ (reference sequence). The CDR3 reads CASSLRTAADTQYF. CDR3 DNA sequence: TGTGCCAGCAGCTTACGGACGGCGGCAGATACGCAGTATTTT.

This sequence joins TRBV6-5 and TRBJ1-2; 7 positions agree with TRBD1. CDR3 length: 15 amino acids. Germline V gives CDR1 MNHEY, CDR2 SVGAGI. Trimming at V came to 4 bases and at J to 4 bases, leaving 9 bases not matched to a gene. CDR3 loop: CASSSAGTAFYGYTF. In DNA form, the CDR3 reads TGTGCCAGCAGTTCCGCCGGGACAGCTTTCTATGGCTACACCTTC.

The genes are TRBV7-3 and TRBJ2-3; 8 nucleotides line up with TRBD2. Germline V gives CDR1 SGHTA, CDR2 FQGTGA. Trimming removed 5 bases from V and 0 bases from J; junction bases left unmatched: 13. The CDR3 is 18 residues long. CDR3: CASSPGTRAISSTDTQYF. DNA for the CDR3: TGTGCCAGCAGCCCTGGGACTAGGGCGATTTCTAGCACAGATACGCAGTATTTT.

This sequence joins TRBV9 and TRBJ2-2; 7 positions match TRBD1. This CDR3 is built from 14 residues. V dropped 2 bases and J dropped 6; count of bases not matched to a gene: 4. Germline assignment: CDR1 SGDLS and CDR2 YYNGEE. CDR3: CASSVTGNPGELFF. The CDR3 nucleotides read TGTGCCAGCAGCGTGACAGGGAATCCCGGGGAGCTGTTTTTT.

The chain couples TRBV4-2 to TRBJ2-5, with D unclear. CDR1 and CDR2 (germline): LGHNA, YNFKEQ. The CDR3 sequence is 13 residues long. The germline V and J ends were trimmed by 0 bases and 5 bases, with 7 bases remaining between them. CDR3 nucleotide sequence: TGTGCCAGCAGCCAAGACATTTGGGAGACCCAGTACTTC. This translates into CASSQDIWETQYF.

The rearrangement joins TRBV27 to TRBJ1-2; tentative D call: TRBD1 (6 bases). With 4 bases removed from V and 0 bases from J, the gap between germline ends came to 18 bases. This CDR3 has 17 residues. CDR1 MNHEY and CDR2 SMNVEV come from the germline V gene (reference sequence). The DNA of the CDR3 is TGTGCCAGCAGTTCCCCCCAGTCAGGGGCCCCTAACTATGGCTACACCTTC. Its translation: CASSSPQSGAPNYGYTF.

V is TRBV4-3 and J is TRBJ2-7; 7 nucleotides agree with TRBD2. The CDR3 is 15 amino acids. From germline, CDR1 is LGHNA and CDR2 YSLEER. V lost 4 bases to trimming and J lost 3 bases; unmatched junction nucleotides: 9. CDR3 protein: CASSPRAGVNYEQYF. The CDR3 nucleotides read TGCGCCAGCAGCCCTAGGGCGGGGGTGAACTACGAGCAGTACTTC.

This chain joins TRBV4-2 and TRBJ2-5; D might be TRBD2 (6 bases). CDR3 length: 14 residues. Germline V lookup: CDR1 LGHNA, CDR2 YNFKEQ. Trimming removed 1 base from V and 1 base from J, with 7 bases in between. For the CDR3, the DNA is TGTGCCAGCAGCCAAGGGGGGGTCCAAGAGACCCAGTACTTC. This sequence encodes CASSQGGVQETQYF.

The V and J genes are TRBV11-3 and TRBJ1-1, with D maybe TRBD1 (5 bases). This CDR3 is 14 amino acids long. V lost 3 bases and J 4 bases, leaving 12 bases between the germline ends. Germline assignment: CDR1 SGHNT and CDR2 YENEEA. CDR3 amino acids: CASSLGKGITEAFF. The CDR3 DNA sequence: TGTGCCAGCAGCTTGGGGAAGGGGATCACTGAAGCTTTCTTT.

This rearrangement joins TRBV4-1 to TRBJ2-1; 8 bases are shared with TRBD1. Per the germline V gene, CDR1 is MGHRA and CDR2 is YSYEKL. J gave up 9 bases and V 3 bases, and 1 base lay outside the gene matches. This CDR3 contains 12 residues. In DNA, the CDR3 is TGCGCCAGCAGCCAGGACAGGGTTGAGCAGTTCTTC. This sequence encodes CASSQDRVEQFF.

The gene calls are TRBV30 and TRBJ1-6; D remains ambiguous. Trimming shortened V by 4 bases and J by 9 bases, and 13 bases separated the two germline ends. Germline CDR1 reads GTSNPN; CDR2 reads SVGIG (reference sequence). The CDR3 length is 13 residues. The CDR3 nucleotides are TGTGCCTGGACCGGAATGGAGGCTTCACCCCTCCACTTT. Protein product: CAWTGMEASPLHF.

The rearrangement links TRBV7-9 to TRBJ1-6, with TRBD1 as a possible D gene (6 bases). The CDR3 is 14 residues long. Germline CDR1 SEHNR, CDR2 FQNEAQ (reference sequence). Trimming removed 4 bases from V and 9 bases from J, with 13 bases in between. Written as DNA, the CDR3 is TGTGCCAGCAGCTCAGGGGTGGGCGGTTCACCCCTCCACTTT. Amino acid sequence: CASSSGVGGSPLHF.

V and J are TRBV11-3 and TRBJ2-1; TRBD1 might be the D (5 bases). Germline CDR1 SGHNT, CDR2 YENEEA. This CDR3 is 15 amino acids long. Trimming left V 1 base short and J 5 bases short, with 12 bases between. The CDR3: CASSLGALRDNEQFF. CDR3 sequence (DNA): TGTGCCAGCAGCTTAGGGGCTCTCAGGGACAATGAGCAGTTCTTC.

This chain joins TRBV19 and TRBJ2-2; perhaps TRBD1 as D (6 bases). V was cut by 7 bases and J by 0 bases, with 6 bases left in between. Per germline, CDR1 LNHDA and CDR2 SQIVND (reference sequence). This CDR3 contains 13 residues. This CDR3 reads CASKGANTGELFF. The CDR3 DNA follows: TGTGCCAGTAAGGGGGCGAACACCGGGGAGCTGTTTTTT. Together with reference TRBV19 and TRBJ2-2, the CDR3 gives the full variable domain: DGGITQSPKYLFRKEGQNVTLSCEQNLNHDAMYWYRQDPGQGLRLIYYSQIVNDFQKGDIAEGYSVSREKKESFPLTVTSAQKNPTAFYLCASKGANTGELFFGEGSRLTVL.

The chain links TRBV4-1 to TRBJ1-6; D gene unclear. The CDR3 loop spans 12 amino acids. Trimming removed 6 bases from V and 3 bases from J, with 3 bases in between. Germline V gene data show CDR1 as MGHRA and CDR2 as YSYEKL. The CDR3 DNA reads TGCGCCAGCAGGAACTATAATTCACCCCTCCACTTT. Protein sequence: CASRNYNSPLHF.

The chain employs TRBV30 and TRBJ1-1, with D possibly TRBD1 on 6 matching bases. V was shortened by 3 bases and J by 0 bases, with 8 bases between the two germline ends. Germline CDR1 is GTSNPN and CDR2 is SVGIG (reference sequence). The CDR3 loop spans 13 amino acids. The CDR3 coding sequence is TGTGCCTGGAGACAGGGTCTGAACACTGAAGCTTTCTTT. It yields the protein CAWRQGLNTEAFF. Full variable domain (remainder filled in from reference TRBV30 and TRBJ1-1): SQTIHQWPATLVQPVGSPLSLECTVEGTSNPNLYWYRQAAGRGLQLLFYSVGIGQISSEVPQNLSASRPQDRQFILSSKKLLLSDSGFYLCAWRQGLNTEAFFGQGTRLTVV.

Details on this clone: At the DNA level, this CDR3 is encoded by other sequences in the same sample as well. The gene calls are TRBV18 and TRBJ1-2; the D gene is possibly TRBD1 (5 bases). The V gene's germline CDR1 is KGHSH and CDR2 LQKENI. The CDR3 loop spans 12 amino acids. V lost 3 bases and J 4 bases, leaving 6 bases between the germline ends. This chain's CDR3 is CASSPDSYGYTF. CDR3 DNA sequence: TGTGCCAGCTCACCCGACAGCTATGGCTACACCTTC.

The CDR3 DNA is TGCAGTGCTAGAGGGGAGTATGGCTACACCTTC. This gives the protein CSARGEYGYTF. The genes are TRBV20-1 and TRBJ1-2; D is ambiguous. V was shortened by 1 base and J by 5 bases, with 5 bases between the two germline ends. Germline V gene sequence: CDR1 DFQATT, CDR2 SNEGSKA (reference sequence). The CDR3 runs 11 residues.